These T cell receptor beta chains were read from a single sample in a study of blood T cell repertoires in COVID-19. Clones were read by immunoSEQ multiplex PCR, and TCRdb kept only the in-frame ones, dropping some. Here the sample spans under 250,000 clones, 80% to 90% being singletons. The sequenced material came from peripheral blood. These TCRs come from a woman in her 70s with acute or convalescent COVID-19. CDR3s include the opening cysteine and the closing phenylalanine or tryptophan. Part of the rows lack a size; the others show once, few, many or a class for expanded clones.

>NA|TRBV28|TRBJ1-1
CASSLPTGNTEAFF
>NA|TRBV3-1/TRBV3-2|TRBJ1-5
CASSQGGQFLYSNQPQHF
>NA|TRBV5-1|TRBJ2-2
CASRDGGTNTGELFF
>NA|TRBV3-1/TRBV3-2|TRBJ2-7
CASSQSNEQYF
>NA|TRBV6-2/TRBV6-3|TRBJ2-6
CASSPERGSGANVLTF
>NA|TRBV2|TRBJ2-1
CASSEPLPEQFF
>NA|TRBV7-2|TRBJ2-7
CASSLGADSGEQYF
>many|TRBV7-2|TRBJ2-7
CASSLAGGSSYEQYF
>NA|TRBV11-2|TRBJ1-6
CASSGQSGTANFNSPLHF
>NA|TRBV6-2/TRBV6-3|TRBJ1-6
CASSYESSPLHF
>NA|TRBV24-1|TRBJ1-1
CATSEPTGENTEAFF
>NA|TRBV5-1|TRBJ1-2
CASSLDRDPFYGYTF
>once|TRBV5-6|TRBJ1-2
CASSLGQTVYGYTF
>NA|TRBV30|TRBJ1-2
CAWSSLADYGYTF
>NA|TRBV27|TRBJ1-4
CASSPGTGSKLFF